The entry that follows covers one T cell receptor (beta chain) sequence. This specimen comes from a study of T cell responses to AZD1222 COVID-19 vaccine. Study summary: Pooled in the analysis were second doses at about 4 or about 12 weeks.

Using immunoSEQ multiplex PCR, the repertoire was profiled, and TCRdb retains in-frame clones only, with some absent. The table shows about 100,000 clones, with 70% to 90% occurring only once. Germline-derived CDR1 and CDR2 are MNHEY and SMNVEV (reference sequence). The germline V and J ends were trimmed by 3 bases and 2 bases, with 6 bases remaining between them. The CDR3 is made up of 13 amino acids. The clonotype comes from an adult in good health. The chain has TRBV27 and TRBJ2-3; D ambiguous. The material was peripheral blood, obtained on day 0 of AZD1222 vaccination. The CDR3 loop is CASSFGFTDTQYF. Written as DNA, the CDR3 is TGTGCCAGCAGTTTTGGGTTCACAGATACGCAGTATTTT.